The clone carrying this T cell receptor (beta chain) was observed a handful of times. Its cognate antigen is unknown. The sample originates from a study of T cells in Graves' hyperthyroidism and ophthalmopathy. Findings and limits, study-wide: Most thyroid clonotypes expanded above 0.001 appeared in blood too.

This CDR3 is 15 amino acids long. Germline V gene sequence: CDR1 MGHRA, CDR2 YSYEKL. The V end lost 3 bases, the J end lost 5 bases, and 11 bases lay between the germline ends. RNA transcripts provided the source from which TCR beta CDR3 regions were amplified. Researchers ran a first-round RT-PCR on the TCR CDR3 using the HTBI primer set. Via MiXCR, TCRdb re-called the multiplex PCR reads, giving one row per CDR3 protein. The sample includes approximately 400,000 distinct CDR3 sequences, roughly 15% of them seen just once. This TCR derives from a woman in her 30s with Graves' ophthalmopathy. What was sequenced was blood. The chain uses TRBV4-1 and TRBJ1-6, with no clear D. The CDR3 bases are TGCGCCAGCAGCCATCTATGGGCCAATAATTCACCCCTCCACTTT. Residues: CASSHLWANNSPLHF.